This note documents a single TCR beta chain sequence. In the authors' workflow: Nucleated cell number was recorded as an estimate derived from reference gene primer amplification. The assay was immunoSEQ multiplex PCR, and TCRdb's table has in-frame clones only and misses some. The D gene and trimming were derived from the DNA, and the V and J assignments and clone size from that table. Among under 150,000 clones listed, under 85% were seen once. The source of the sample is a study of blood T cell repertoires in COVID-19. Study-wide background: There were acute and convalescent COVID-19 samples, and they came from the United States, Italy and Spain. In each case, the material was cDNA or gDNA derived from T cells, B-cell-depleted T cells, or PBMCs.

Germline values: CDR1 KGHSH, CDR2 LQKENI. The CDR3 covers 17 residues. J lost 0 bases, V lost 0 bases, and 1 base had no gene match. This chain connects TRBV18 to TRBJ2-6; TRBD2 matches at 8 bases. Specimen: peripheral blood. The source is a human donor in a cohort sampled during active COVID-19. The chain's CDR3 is CASSPPAGGSGANVLTF. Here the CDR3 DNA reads TGTGCCAGCTCACCACCGGCGGGGGGCTCTGGGGCCAACGTCCTGACTTTC.